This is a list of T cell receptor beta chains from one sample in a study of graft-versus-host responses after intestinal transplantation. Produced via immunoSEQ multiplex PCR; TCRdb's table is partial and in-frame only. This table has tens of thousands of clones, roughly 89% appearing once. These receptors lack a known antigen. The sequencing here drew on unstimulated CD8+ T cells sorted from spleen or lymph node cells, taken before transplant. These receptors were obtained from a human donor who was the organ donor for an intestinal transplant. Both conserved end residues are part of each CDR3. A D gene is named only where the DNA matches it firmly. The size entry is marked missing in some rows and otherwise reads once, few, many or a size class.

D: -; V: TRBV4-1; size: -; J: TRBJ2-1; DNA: TGCGCCAGCAGCCGAATCCTCCCCAGTCCCTACAATGAGCAGTTCTTC; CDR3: CASSRILPSPYNEQFF
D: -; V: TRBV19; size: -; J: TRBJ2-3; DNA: TGTGCCAGTAGTATGGTCGAGATAGATACGCAGTATTTT; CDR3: CASSMVEIDTQYF
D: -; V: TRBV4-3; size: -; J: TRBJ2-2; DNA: TGCGCCAGCAGCCAATCATTCGCGGGCCCCCTGACCGGGGAGCTGTTTTTT; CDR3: CASSQSFAGPLTGELFF
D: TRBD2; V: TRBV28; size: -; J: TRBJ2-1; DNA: TGTGCCAGCAGGTTGACTAGCGGCTCCTACAATGAGCAGTTCTTC; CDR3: CASRLTSGSYNEQFF
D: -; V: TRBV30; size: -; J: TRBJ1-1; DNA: TGTGCCTGGAGGGCCCGGCGGGGGCCCAACACTGAAGCTTTCTTT; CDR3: CAWRARRGPNTEAFF
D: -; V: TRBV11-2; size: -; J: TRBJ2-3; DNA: TGTGCCAGCAGCCTAGGTCAGGGGGGCCCTTACACAGATACGCAGTATTTT; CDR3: CASSLGQGGPYTDTQYF
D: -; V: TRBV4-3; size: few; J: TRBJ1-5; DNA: TGCGCCAGCAGCCAAGACAGATATAGCAATCAGCCCCAGCATTTT; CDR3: CASSQDRYSNQPQHF
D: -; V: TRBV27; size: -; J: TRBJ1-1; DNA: TGTGCCAGCAGTGCGGGCAGCCACACTGAAGCTTTCTTT; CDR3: CASSAGSHTEAFF
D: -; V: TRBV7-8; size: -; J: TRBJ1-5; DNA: TGTGCCAGCAGCTTAGTAGGGGCAGGGCAGCCCCAGCATTTT; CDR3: CASSLVGAGQPQHF
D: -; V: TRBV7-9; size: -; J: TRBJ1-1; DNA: TGTGCCAGCAGCTCCGCACAGGGGAACACTGAAGCTTTCTTT; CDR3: CASSSAQGNTEAFF
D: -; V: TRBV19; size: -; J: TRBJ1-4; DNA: TGTGCCAGTAGTATAGAGACAGCAACTAATGAAAAACTGTTTTTT; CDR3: CASSIETATNEKLFF
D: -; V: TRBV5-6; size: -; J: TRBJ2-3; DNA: TGTGCCAGCAGCTTGGGACTGTATTCTAGCACAGATACGCAGTATTTT; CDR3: CASSLGLYSSTDTQYF
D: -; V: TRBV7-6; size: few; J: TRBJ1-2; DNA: TGTGCCAGCAGCCCGAAGGACAGTAACTATGGCTACACCTTC; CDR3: CASSPKDSNYGYTF
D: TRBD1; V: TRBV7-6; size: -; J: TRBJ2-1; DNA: TGTGCCAGCACTCCGACAGGGTATAATGAGCAGTTCTTC; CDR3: CASTPTGYNEQFF
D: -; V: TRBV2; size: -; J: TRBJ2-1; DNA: TGTGCCAGCAAGGGGACAACCTACAATGAGCAGTTCTTC; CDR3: CASKGTTYNEQFF
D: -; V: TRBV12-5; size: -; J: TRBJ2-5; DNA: TGTGCTAGTGGTGCGAGCCTCGAGGAGACCCAGTACTTC; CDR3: CASGASLEETQYF
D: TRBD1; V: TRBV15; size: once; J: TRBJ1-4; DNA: TGTGCCACCAGCAGGCGAGACAGGGGCGGCGAAAAACTGTTTTTT; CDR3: CATSRRDRGGEKLFF
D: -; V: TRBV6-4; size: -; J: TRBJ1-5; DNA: TGTCCCTGCGGGGCCCAGCATTTT; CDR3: CPCGAQHF
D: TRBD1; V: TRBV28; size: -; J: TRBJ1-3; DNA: TGTGCCAGCAGTTTCGAAGGGACAGGGGTCCTAGTTGGAAACACCATATATTTT; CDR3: CASSFEGTGVLVGNTIYF
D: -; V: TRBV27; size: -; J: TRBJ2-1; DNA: TGTGCCAGCAGTTTTGCCCCCCCCCTGCGGGCTCTAGACAATGAGCAGTTCTTC; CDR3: CASSFAPPLRALDNEQFF
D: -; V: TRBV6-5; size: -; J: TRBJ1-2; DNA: TGTGCCAGCAGCCAGCAGGGGTACTCCTATGGCTACACCTTC; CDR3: CASSQQGYSYGYTF
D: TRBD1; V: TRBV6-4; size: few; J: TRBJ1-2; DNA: TGTGCCAGCCCGATGTTGGAGGGGGCTGGTGGCTACACCTTC; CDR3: CASPMLEGAGGYTF
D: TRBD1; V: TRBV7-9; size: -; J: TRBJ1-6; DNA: TGTGCCAGCAGCCTTACGACAGGGGTGGATTCACCCCTCCACTTT; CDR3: CASSLTTGVDSPLHF
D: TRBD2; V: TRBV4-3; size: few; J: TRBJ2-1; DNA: TGCGCCAGCAGCCGGGGACTAGCGGGGTACAATGAGCAGTTCTTC; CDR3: CASSRGLAGYNEQFF
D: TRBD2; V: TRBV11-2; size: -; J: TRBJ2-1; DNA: TGTGCCAGCTTCTATCACGGGCGGGGGATCAATGAGCAGTTCTTC; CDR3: CASFYHGRGINEQFF
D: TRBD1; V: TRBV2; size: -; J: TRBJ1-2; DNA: TGTGCCAGCAGTTTAGCAACAGGGGAATCCTATGGCTACACCTTC; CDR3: CASSLATGESYGYTF
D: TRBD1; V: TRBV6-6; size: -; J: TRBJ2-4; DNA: TGTGCCAGCAGCCCGGACAGGGGGGGCAAAAACATTCAGTACTTC; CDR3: CASSPDRGGKNIQYF
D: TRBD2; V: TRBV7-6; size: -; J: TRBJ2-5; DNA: TGTGCCAGCAGCTTATGGGCTAGCGGGGGAGAAGAGACCCAGTACTTC; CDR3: CASSLWASGGEETQYF
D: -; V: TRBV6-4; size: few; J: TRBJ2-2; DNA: TGTGCCAGCAGTCAGACGAACACCGGGGAGCTGTTTTTT; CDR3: CASSQTNTGELFF
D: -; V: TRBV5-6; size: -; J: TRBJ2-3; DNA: TGTGCCAGCAACCCAAGATGGCAGGGTAGCACAGATACGCAGTATTTT; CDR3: CASNPRWQGSTDTQYF
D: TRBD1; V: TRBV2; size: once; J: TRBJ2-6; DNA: TGTGCCAGCAGCGGGACAGGAAACTCTGGGGCCAACGTCCTGACTTTC; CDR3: CASSGTGNSGANVLTF
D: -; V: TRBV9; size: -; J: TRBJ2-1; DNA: TGTGCCAGCAGCGTAGGGCGGGGAAGAGGCTCCTACAATGAGCAGTTCTTC; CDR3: CASSVGRGRGSYNEQFF
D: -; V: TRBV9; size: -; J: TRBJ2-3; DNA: TGTGCCAGCAGCGTAGTTGCCAGGGGCCTCACAGATACGCAGTATTTT; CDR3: CASSVVARGLTDTQYF
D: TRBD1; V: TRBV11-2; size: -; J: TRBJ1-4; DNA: TGTGCCAGCAGCCGAAGATCAGGGGGTCTGGATGAAAAACTGTTTTTT; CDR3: CASSRRSGGLDEKLFF
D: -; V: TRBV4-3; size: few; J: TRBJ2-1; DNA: TGCGCCAGCAGCCAAGAACAGGCGAATGAGCAGTTCTTC; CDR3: CASSQEQANEQFF
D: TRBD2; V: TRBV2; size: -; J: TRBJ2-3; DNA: TGTGCCAGCAGCGGGACTAGCGGGTGGACAGATACGCAGTATTTT; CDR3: CASSGTSGWTDTQYF
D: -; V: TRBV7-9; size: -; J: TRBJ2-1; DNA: TGTGCCAGCAGCTCTCCGGACCCGTTTGAAGGGGCCTACAATGAGCAGTTCTTC; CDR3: CASSSPDPFEGAYNEQFF
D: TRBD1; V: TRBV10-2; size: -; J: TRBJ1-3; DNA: TGCGCCAGCCGACAGGGGGTCTCTGGAAACACCATATATTTT; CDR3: CASRQGVSGNTIYF
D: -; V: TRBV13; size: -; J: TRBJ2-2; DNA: TGTGCCAGCAGACCAAGGGGCACCGGGGAGCTGTTTTTT; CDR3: CASRPRGTGELFF
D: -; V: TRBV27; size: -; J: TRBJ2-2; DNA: TGTGCCAGCAGTTTCGGGATTGTAAGGGACACCGGGGAGCTGTTTTTT; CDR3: CASSFGIVRDTGELFF
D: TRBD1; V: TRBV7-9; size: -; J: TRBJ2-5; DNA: TGTGCCAGCAGCCGAGGGACAGTCAGAACCCGTTGGGCCCAGTACTTC; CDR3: CASSRGTVRTRWAQYF
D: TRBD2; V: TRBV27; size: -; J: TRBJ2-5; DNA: TGTGCCAGCAGTTTATACTCGACCGGGGGGTACCAAGAGACCCAGTACTTC; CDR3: CASSLYSTGGYQETQYF